The 27 T cell receptor beta chains below all came from one sample that was sequenced in a study of blood T cell repertoires in COVID-19. Sequenced by immunoSEQ multiplex PCR; TCRdb stores in-frame clones only, minus some. Seen here are hundreds of thousands of clones, roughly 91% observed once, and the top ten hold 2% to 2.5%. Sequencing used PBMCs or T cells enriched from blood (not recorded which). The receptors were sampled from an older woman in a cohort exposed to, infected with or recovered from COVID-19 (not recorded which).

This clone has only one observation. CDR3 coding DNA: TGTGCCAGCAGCGTAAGACTGAGTAGCAATCAGCCCCAGCATTTT. Translation gives CASSVRLSSNQPQHF. The V call is TRBV7-2, the J call TRBJ1-5; D not resolved. V lost 5 bases, J lost 0 bases, and 11 bases lay in between. Germline V lookup: CDR1 SGHTA, CDR2 FQGNSA. This CDR3 has 15 amino acids. Full variable domain (outside the CDR3, taken from reference TRBV7-2 and TRBJ1-5): GAGVSQSPSNKVTEKGKDVELRCDPISGHTALYWYRQSLGQGLEFLIYFQGNSAPDKSGLPSDRFSAERTGGSVSTLTIQRTQQEDSAVYLCASSVRLSSNQPQHFGDGTRLSIL.

The rearrangement links TRBV5-3 to TRBJ2-1; D might be TRBD2 (5 bases). TRBV5-3 is flagged as an ORF with uncertain function. Trimming left V 0 bases short and J 7 bases short, with 8 bases between. The CDR3 loop spans 13 amino acids. The CDR3 nucleotides read TGTGCCAGAAGCTTGGCCCGGGGAAATGAGCAGTTCTTC. This sequence encodes CARSLARGNEQFF.

The chain joins TRBV19 to TRBJ2-1; 9 bases fit TRBD1. V shed 6 bases, J shed 8 bases, and the junction held 8 bases outside the gene matches. The CDR3 is 14 residues long. The germline gives CDR1 LNHDA, CDR2 SQIVND (reference sequence). The CDR3 sequence is CASSYTGGRDEQFF. The CDR3 DNA is TGTGCCAGTAGCTATACAGGGGGCAGGGATGAGCAGTTCTTC.

The rearrangement uses TRBV30 and TRBJ2-2; TRBD1 agrees at 7 bases. Germline CDR1 is GTSNPN and CDR2 is SVGIG (reference sequence). The CDR3 loop spans 14 amino acids. With V trimmed by 7 bases and J by 1 base, 6 bases remained unmatched. The CDR3 DNA reads as TGTGCCTCACGGACAGGTCTGAACACCGGGGAGCTGTTTTTT. Protein: CASRTGLNTGELFF.

The rearrangement uses TRBV5-8 and TRBJ1-6; 10 nucleotides line up with TRBD1. V lost 3 bases, J lost 9 bases, and 3 bases stayed unmatched. This CDR3 spans 14 amino acids. CDR1 is SGHTS and CDR2 is YDEGEE in the germline V gene. The CDR3 reads CASSSDRGFSPLHF. The CDR3 coding sequence is TGTGCCAGCAGCTCGGACAGGGGGTTTTCACCCCTCCACTTT.

This clone was detected a few times. In DNA form, the CDR3 reads TGTGCCTGGAGGACAGGGGGCATCTCCTATAATTCACCCCTCCACTTT. It encodes CAWRTGGISYNSPLHF. The chain couples TRBV30 to TRBJ1-6; 10 bases fit TRBD1. V trimming: 3 bases; J trimming: 0 bases; junction bases outside the gene matches: 2. CDR1 and CDR2 (germline): GTSNPN, SVGIG (reference sequence). CDR3 length: 16 residues.

V and J are TRBV18 and TRBJ2-7; the D gene is possibly TRBD2 (5 bases). Germline V gene lookup returns CDR1 KGHSH and CDR2 LQKENI. Trimming cost V 6 bases and J 0 bases, with 15 bases left between them. This CDR3 has 15 amino acids. CDR3 bases: TGTGCCAGCTCCTCTAGCTCTGGCAGCTCCTACGAGCAGTACTTC. Translated: CASSSSSGSSYEQYF.

This clone was recorded a few times. The chain combines TRBV28 with TRBJ1-5; 10 bases align to TRBD1. Germline CDR1 is MDHEN and CDR2 is SYDVKM. The CDR3 sequence is 15 residues long. Trimming took 5 bases from V and 4 from J; bases not matched to a gene: 5. The CDR3 region is CASSARDRGNQPQHF. The DNA for the CDR3 is TGTGCCAGCAGTGCCCGGGACAGGGGTAATCAGCCCCAGCATTTT.

The chain joins TRBV7-2 to TRBJ2-7; possibly TRBD1 for D (5 bases). V dropped 2 bases and J dropped 1 base, with 12 bases sitting between them. Germline CDR1 is SGHTA and CDR2 is FQGNSA. This CDR3 is built from 15 residues. CDR3 in DNA: TGTGCCAGCAGCTTAAATCCAGGGCCTTCCTACGAGCAGTACTTC. Protein product: CASSLNPGPSYEQYF.

CDR3 bases: TGCAGCGCCAGACAGGACTCCTACGAGCAGTACTTC. Amino acids: CSARQDSYEQYF. The V and J genes are TRBV29-1 and TRBJ2-7; tentatively, D is TRBD1 (6 bases). The V and J ends lost 7 bases and 0 bases respectively, with 10 bases between them. The germline V gene encodes CDR1 SQVTM and CDR2 ANQGSEA. This CDR3 has 12 residues.

This clone showed up just a few times. The rearrangement uses TRBV6-5 and TRBJ1-6; D gene uncertain. This CDR3 region has 14 residues. Germline CDR1 reads MNHEY; CDR2 reads SVGAGI. V dropped 0 bases and J dropped 7 bases, with 7 bases sitting between them. The CDR3 is CASSYSSENSPLHF. CDR3 DNA: TGTGCCAGCAGTTACTCGTCAGAAAATTCACCCCTCCACTTT.

This clone was picked up one time. This sequence joins TRBV18 and TRBJ2-7; 7 nucleotides align to TRBD1. This CDR3 is 13 amino acids long. Germline V gene data show CDR1 as KGHSH and CDR2 as LQKENI. Trimming at V came to 5 bases and at J to 4 bases, leaving 5 bases not matched to a gene. The CDR3 nucleotides are TGTGCCAGCTCATCGGGACAGACTTACGAGCAGTACTTC. Protein: CASSSGQTYEQYF.

The rearrangement uses TRBV5-4 and TRBJ2-7; TRBD1 might be the D (5 bases). The CDR3 sequence is 11 residues long. V lost 10 bases to trimming and J lost 6 bases, with 14 bases between them. Germline loops: CDR1 SGHNT, CDR2 YYREEE (reference sequence). As DNA, the CDR3 is TGTGCCCCCCCGGGCAGGGCCGAGCAGTACTTC. This translates into CAPPGRAEQYF.

The CDR3 spells CASSPLGQSNQPQHF. The CDR3 coding sequence is TGTGCCAGCTCACCACTAGGACAGAGCAATCAGCCCCAGCATTTT. This rearrangement joins TRBV18 to TRBJ1-5, with a weak D call TRBD1 (6 bases). Germline V CDR1 and CDR2: KGHSH, LQKENI. The CDR3 runs 15 residues. Trimming removed 1 base from V and 1 base from J, with 8 bases in between.

The chain couples TRBV5-1 to TRBJ2-7, with TRBD2 identical over 13 bases. The CDR3 runs 16 residues. V gave up 4 bases and J gave up 4 bases; unmatched junction bases: 8. Germline CDR1 is SGHRS and CDR2 is YFSETQ. The CDR3 reads CASSTARTSGSYEQYF. In DNA form, the CDR3 reads TGCGCCAGCAGCACCGCTAGGACTAGCGGGAGTTACGAGCAGTACTTC.

This CDR3 reads CASSPGPFDSGNTIYF. The DNA for the CDR3 is TGTGCCAGCTCACCGGGCCCTTTTGACTCTGGAAACACCATATATTTT. The rearrangement links TRBV18 to TRBJ1-3, with D uncertain. CDR1 KGHSH and CDR2 LQKENI come from the germline V gene. The CDR3 runs to 16 residues. The V end lost 3 bases, the J end lost 0 bases, and 12 bases lay between the germline ends.

This clone has more than one count but fewer than ten. V is TRBV14 and J is TRBJ1-2, with 10 bases matching TRBD1. Losses at the gene ends were 4 bases for V and 4 bases for J; bases not matched to a gene: 0. The CDR3 contains 13 residues. CDR1 and CDR2 (germline): SGHDN, FVKESK. The CDR3 DNA sequence: TGTGCCAGCAGCCGGGACAGGGGCTATGGCTACACCTTC. Protein: CASSRDRGYGYTF. Supplemented by reference TRBV14 and TRBJ1-2, the full variable domain reads EAGVTQFPSHSVIEKGQTVTLRCDPISGHDNLYWYRRVMGKEIKFLLHFVKESKQDESGMPNNRFLAERTGGTYSTLKVQPAELEDSGVYFCASSRDRGYGYTFGSGTRLTVV.

This rearrangement joins TRBV30 to TRBJ1-2; TRBD1 matches 7 bases. Germline assignment: CDR1 GTSNPN and CDR2 SVGIG (reference sequence). The V segment lost 0 bases and the J segment 2 bases; nucleotides outside the gene matches: 6. The CDR3 has 15 amino acids. The DNA of the CDR3 is TGTGCCTGGAGTGTAGGGCTACAGGGGAACTATGGCTACACCTTC. This gives the protein CAWSVGLQGNYGYTF. Combining the CDR3 with reference TRBV30 and TRBJ1-2 gives the whole variable domain SQTIHQWPATLVQPVGSPLSLECTVEGTSNPNLYWYRQAAGRGLQLLFYSVGIGQISSEVPQNLSASRPQDRQFILSSKKLLLSDSGFYLCAWSVGLQGNYGYTFGSGTRLTVV.

V and J are TRBV27 and TRBJ1-2; D ambiguous. CDR3 length: 15 amino acids. V shed 5 bases and J shed 0 bases, with 13 bases lying between them. Germline CDR1 MNHEY, CDR2 SMNVEV (reference sequence). The CDR3 DNA reads TGTGCCAGCAGTCCAAGACAAGCTACTAACTATGGCTACACCTTC. Amino acids: CASSPRQATNYGYTF.

V and J are TRBV30 and TRBJ1-5; 8 positions match TRBD1. CDR3 size: 15 residues. The germline gives CDR1 GTSNPN, CDR2 SVGIG (reference sequence). V lost 4 bases and J lost 4; bases outside the gene matches: 9. Here the CDR3 DNA reads TGTGCCTGGAAACCGGACAGGGTAGGGAATCAGCCCCAGCATTTT. This codes for CAWKPDRVGNQPQHF.

The chain is built from TRBV9 and TRBJ2-1; D gene ambiguous. The length of the CDR3 is 15 residues. Germline V gene data show CDR1 as SGDLS and CDR2 as YYNGEE. V gave up 0 bases and J gave up 5 bases, with 12 bases separating them. The CDR3 sequence: CASSVGPNSNNEQFF. CDR3 DNA sequence: TGTGCCAGCAGCGTAGGTCCTAATAGTAACAATGAGCAGTTCTTC.

The chain links TRBV24-1 to TRBJ1-6; a possible D gene is TRBD1 (6 bases). From germline, CDR1 is KGHDR and CDR2 SFDVKD. The CDR3 extends over 13 amino acids. V dropped 7 bases and J dropped 5 bases, with 8 bases sitting between them. CDR3 nucleotides: TGTGCCACCAGGGGGGCGGATAATTCACCCCTCCACTTT. This sequence encodes CATRGADNSPLHF.

The rearrangement links TRBV7-2 to TRBJ2-1, with TRBD2 as a possible D gene (6 bases). Trimming stripped 6 bases from V and 1 base from J, with 10 bases between. The length of the CDR3 is 14 residues. Germline loops: CDR1 SGHTA, CDR2 FQGNSA. The DNA of the CDR3 is TGTGCCAGCAGTGGTGGGGGGTCCTACAATGAGCAGTTCTTC. Its translation: CASSGGGSYNEQFF.

The V call is TRBV28, the J call TRBJ1-5; possible D gene TRBD1, 6 bases. With 5 bases removed from V and 0 bases from J, the gap between germline ends came to 11 bases. The V gene's germline CDR1 is MDHEN and CDR2 SYDVKM. The CDR3 totals 15 residues. The CDR3 loop reads CASSTGTASNQPQHF. CDR3 in DNA: TGTGCCAGCAGTACAGGGACCGCTAGCAATCAGCCCCAGCATTTT.

V and J are TRBV5-6 and TRBJ1-6; 7 bases are shared with TRBD1. Germline lookup yields CDR1 SGHDT and CDR2 YYEEEE. The CDR3 has 15 amino acids. The trim removed 4 bases at V and 7 bases at J, leaving 8 bases unmatched. The CDR3 DNA follows: TGTGCCAGCAGCAAATTGGGACAGTCAAATTCACCCCTCCACTTT. Translating it yields CASSKLGQSNSPLHF.

This clone occurred once. The chain employs TRBV9 and TRBJ2-5; 7 positions agree with TRBD2. Trimming took 4 bases from V and 3 from J; bases not matched to a gene: 12. From germline, CDR1 is SGDLS and CDR2 YYNGEE. This CDR3 is 16 amino acids long. DNA for the CDR3: TGTGCCAGCAGCCCCCGCGGCGGGAGTCGCGAAGAGACCCAGTACTTC. As protein: CASSPRGGSREETQYF.

A note on this clone: The sample contains more than one DNA sequence encoding this CDR3. This chain uses TRBV28 with TRBJ2-7, with D tentatively TRBD2 (6 bases). V was cut by 3 bases and J by 3 bases, with 6 bases left in between. Germline lookup yields CDR1 MDHEN and CDR2 SYDVKM. The CDR3 runs to 12 residues. The CDR3 DNA reads TGTGCCAGCAGTTTGGGGGGCTACGAGCAGTACTTC. This codes for CASSLGGYEQYF.